One TCR beta chain is described in this entry. Its antigen has not been determined. The sample holds no much larger clone one base away, and base qualities are not on file. This specimen comes from a study of immune evolution from preneoplasia to lung adenocarcinoma (dated by TCRdb to the early 2020s). With regard to the full study: HLA loss of heterozygosity was found in approximately 7% of AIS, about 16% of MIA and less than 35% of ADC lesions, and in no AAH lesions. The study used immune gene expression, TCR sequencing and multiplex immunofluorescence to profile the immune contexture of lung adenocarcinoma precursors and invasive adenocarcinoma. Resected precursor lesions (AAH, AIS, MIA) and invasive adenocarcinomas were compared with paired morphologically normal lung tissue. The sample size depended on which specimens were available, not on a prior power calculation. The immune data were combined with whole exome sequencing and methylation data from the same cohort of nodules. The overall cohort was made up of nearly 55 patients with pulmonary nodules who had surgical resection. TCR sequencing data came from approximately 51 patients. According to the study, over a hundred samples went through TCR sequencing. POLYSOLVER was used to infer Class I HLA alleles from exome data, while LOHHLA was used to detect allele-specific HLA loss. The research as a whole found: The findings were based on association rather than direct causation, and larger cohorts with long-term follow-up and longitudinal biopsies were deemed needed. T cell clonality was highest in KRAS-mutant nodules compared with EGFR-mutant or double wild-type lesions. Clonality was highest in normal lung, while later-stage lesions appeared to show lower clonality but higher T cell density and diversity. Normal lung had the highest top T cell clone frequencies, and these frequencies appeared to fall progressively from AAH through AIS, MIA and invasive adenocarcinoma. All patients were from Japan and China, so applicability to Western populations was uncertain.

The germline V gene encodes CDR1 MNHEY and CDR2 SVGAGI. The CDR3 has 14 amino acids, counting the end cysteine and phenylalanine. Only CDR3 DNA is held: 42 bases, read in frame from base 1. Trimming removed 8 bases from V and 5 bases from J, leaving 13 bases between the germline ends. The patients had resection in Japan or China between the mid-2010s and the late 2010s. Two lung cancer pathologists independently confirmed the histologic diagnosis of each case on H&E slides. To enrich premalignant or tumor cells for nucleic acid extraction, macro-dissection was performed after pathologic assessment. The AllPrep DNA/RNA FFPE Kit was used to isolate DNA from FFPE tissue. Using the immunoSEQ hsTCRbeta Kit, TCR beta CDR3 regions were sequenced from DNA. For the original study's pipeline: The ImmunoSEQ Analyzer was used to analyse the TCR sequencing data. T cell clonality was defined as 1 minus Pielou's evenness, as computed on productive rearrangements. T cell diversity was measured with the inverse Simpson index on productive templates. T cell density was defined as TCR beta template counts normalized to usable DNA, with usable DNA estimated by amplification and sequencing of housekeeping genes. Two-sided Kruskal-Wallis tests were used to compare TCR metrics across histologic stages. The table comes from immuneACCESS by way of TCRdb, which keeps in-frame sequences with V and J called. Part of the clones is missing from these tables; in studies checked, under half for an unresolved V gene and the rest for unknown reasons. The V and J calls and the clone size are those of that table, but D and trimming were determined from the DNA. The sample contains about 3,600 clones, around 78% of them found a single time. Of the sample, less than 15% falls within the top ten clones.

The rearrangement combines TRBV6-5 with TRBJ1-6; the best D guess is TRBD1, with 5 bases matching. The sequencing sample was made of FFPE lung adenocarcinoma in situ tissue. This specimen's cell subset or site label, interpreted: preinvasive adenocarcinoma in situ (AIS). This sequence originates from a person aged 60-80 years with lung adenocarcinoma. At the DNA level, the sequence is TGTGCCAGCCGCGGGACTGAAAATAATTCACCCCTCCACTTT. Translation gives CASRGTENNSPLHF.